The clone carrying this T cell receptor (beta chain) was recorded many times. What it binds is unknown. These data originate in a study of T cell repertoires in cytomegalovirus infection. About the study: Public signatures in TCR beta pointed to CMV infection and matching HLA type.

Each CDR3 protein is one row after TCRdb ran MiXCR on the reads. The table records some 230,000 distinct CDR3 sequences, approximately 24% of them present only once. Germline loops: CDR1 MNHNY, CDR2 SVGAGI (reference sequence). CDR3 length: 17 residues. Trimming took 1 base from V and 0 from J; bases not matched to a gene: 6. General study results and limits: Within the response measured ex vivo, HLA-C-restricted CMV-specific TCR beta clonotypes were dominant. Cumulated frequencies of public TCR beta families served to identify carriers of CMV plus the relevant HLA.

The sequencing input was CD8+ T cells from PBMCs. This clonotype originated in a human donor in good health (CMV status not recorded). Some clones in this sample may be carry-over from other donors' samples. The V gene is TRBV6-6, the J gene TRBJ2-4; 7 bases are shared with TRBD1. The CDR3 sequence is CASSYWSQGVAKNIQYF. In DNA form, the CDR3 reads TGTGCCAGCAGTTACTGGTCCCAGGGGGTAGCCAAAAACATTCAGTACTTC.